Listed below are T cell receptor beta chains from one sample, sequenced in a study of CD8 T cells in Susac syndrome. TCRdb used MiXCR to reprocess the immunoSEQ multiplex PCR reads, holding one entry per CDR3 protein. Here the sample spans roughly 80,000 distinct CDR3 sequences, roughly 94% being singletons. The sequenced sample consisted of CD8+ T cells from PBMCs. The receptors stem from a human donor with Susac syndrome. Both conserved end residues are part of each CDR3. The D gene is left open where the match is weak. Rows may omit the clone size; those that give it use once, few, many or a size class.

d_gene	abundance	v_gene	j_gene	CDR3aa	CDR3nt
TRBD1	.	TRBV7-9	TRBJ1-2	CASSLSDRVNYGYTF	TGTGCCAGCAGCCTCTCGGACAGGGTGAACTATGGCTACACCTTC
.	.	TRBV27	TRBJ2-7	CATLDNSYEQYF	TGTGCCACCCTGGACAATTCCTACGAGCAGTACTTC
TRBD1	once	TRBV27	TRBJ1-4	CASSSWTGNEKLFF	TGTGCCAGCAGTTCCTGGACAGGGAATGAAAAACTGTTTTTT
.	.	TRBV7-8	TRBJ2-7	CASSLAPGREQYF	TGTGCCAGCAGCTTAGCTCCCGGGCGCGAGCAGTACTTC
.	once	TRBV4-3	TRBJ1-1	CASSQFNTVNTEAFF	TGCGCCAGCAGCCAATTCAATACAGTGAACACTGAAGCTTTCTTT
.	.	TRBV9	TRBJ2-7	CASSVTGSSYEQYF	TGTGCCAGCAGCGTAACGGGGAGCTCCTACGAGCAGTACTTC
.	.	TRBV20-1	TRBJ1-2	CSARDTADYGYTF	TGCAGTGCTAGAGATACCGCGGACTATGGCTACACCTTC
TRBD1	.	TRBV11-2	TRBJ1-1	CASSSLQGKNTEAFF	TGTGCCAGCAGCTCCCTACAGGGGAAAAACACTGAAGCTTTCTTT
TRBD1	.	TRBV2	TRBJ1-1	CASWTGAAAFF	TGTGCCAGCTGGACAGGCGCTGCAGCTTTCTTT
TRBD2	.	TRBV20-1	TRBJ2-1	CSARVRGGVEGEQFF	TGCAGTGCTAGAGTGCGGGGGGGGGTGGAAGGTGAGCAGTTCTTC
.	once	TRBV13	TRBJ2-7	CASSFRDLNYEQYF	TGTGCCAGCAGCTTCCGGGACTTAAACTACGAGCAGTACTTC
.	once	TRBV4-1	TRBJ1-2	CASSQVAHAGYTF	TGCGCCAGCAGCCAAGTCGCCCACGCTGGCTACACCTTC
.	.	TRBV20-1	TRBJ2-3	CSARSRSDTQYF	TGCAGTGCTAGATCGAGGTCGGATACGCAGTATTTT
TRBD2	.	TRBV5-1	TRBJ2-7	CASSLISGGTYEQYF	TGCGCCAGCAGCTTAATTAGCGGGGGAACCTACGAGCAGTACTTC
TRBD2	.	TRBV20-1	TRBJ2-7	CSARDAASGGFYYEQYF	TGCAGTGCTAGAGATGCGGCTAGCGGGGGGTTTTACTACGAGCAGTACTTC
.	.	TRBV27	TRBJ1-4	CASTRREPGLRNEKLFF	TGTGCCAGCACCCGCCGTGAGCCGGGACTCAGGAATGAAAAACTGTTTTTT
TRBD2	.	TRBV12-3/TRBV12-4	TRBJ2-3	CASTAGGPTDTQYF	TGTGCCAGCACCGCGGGAGGACCGACAGATACGCAGTATTTT
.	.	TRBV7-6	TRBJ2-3	CASSPRALTDTQYF	TGTGCCAGCAGCCCGCGGGCCCTAACAGATACGCAGTATTTT
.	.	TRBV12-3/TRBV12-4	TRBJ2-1	CASGIGGFNEQFF	TGTGCCAGCGGAATCGGAGGGTTTAATGAGCAGTTCTTC
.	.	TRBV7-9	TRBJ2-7	CASEDSNSYEQYF	TGTGCCAGCGAGGACAGCAATTCCTACGAGCAGTACTTC
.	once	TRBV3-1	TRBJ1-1	CASSPEGDEAFF	TGTGCCAGCAGCCCCGAGGGGGATGAAGCTTTCTTT
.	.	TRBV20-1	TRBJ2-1	CSARDQGGLYNEQFF	TGCAGTGCTAGAGATCAGGGGGGACTCTACAATGAGCAGTTCTTC
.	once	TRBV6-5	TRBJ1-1	CASSLIPNTEAFF	TGTGCCAGCAGCCTAATTCCGAACACTGAAGCTTTCTTT
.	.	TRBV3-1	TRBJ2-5	CASSQDIAIQETQYF	TGTGCCAGCAGCCAAGATATCGCTATTCAAGAGACCCAGTACTTC
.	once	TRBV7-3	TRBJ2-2	CASSSEGWNTGELFF	TGTGCCAGCAGCTCGGAGGGATGGAACACCGGGGAGCTGTTTTTT
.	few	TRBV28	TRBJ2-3	CASSSSDTQYF	TGTGCCAGCAGTTCCTCAGATACGCAGTATTTT
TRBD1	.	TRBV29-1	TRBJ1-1	CSARQGGEAFF	TGCAGCGCACGACAGGGTGGGGAAGCTTTCTTT
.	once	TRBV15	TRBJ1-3	CATSSTPRSGNTIYF	TGTGCCACCAGCAGCACACCGCGCTCTGGAAACACCATATATTTT
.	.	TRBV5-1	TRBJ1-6	CASSKETYRDIAYINNSPLHF	TGCGCCAGCAGCAAAGAAACTTACCGGGACATTGCGTACATTAATAATTCACCCCTCCACTTT
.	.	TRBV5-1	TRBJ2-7	CASSLAGRWAEEQYF	TGCGCCAGCAGCTTGGCTGGCAGGTGGGCCGAGGAGCAGTACTTC
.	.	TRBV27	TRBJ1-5	CASSRRHGDQPQHF	TGTGCCAGCAGTCGGAGGCACGGGGATCAGCCCCAGCATTTT
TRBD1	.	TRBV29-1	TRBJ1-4	CSPSRGQGREKLFF	TGCAGCCCGAGTCGGGGACAGGGACGGGAAAAACTGTTTTTT
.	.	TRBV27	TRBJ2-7	CASSLSGRSYEQYF	TGTGCCAGCAGTTTATCGGGTCGTTCATACGAGCAGTACTTC
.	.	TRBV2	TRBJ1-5	CACGGRDNQPQHF	TGTGCCTGTGGGGGAAGGGACAATCAGCCCCAGCATTTT
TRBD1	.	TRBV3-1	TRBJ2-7	CASSQVGTGLYEQYF	TGTGCCAGCAGCCAAGTCGGGACAGGGCTTTACGAGCAGTACTTC
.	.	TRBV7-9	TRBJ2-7	CASGDAGGEQYF	TGTGCCAGCGGGGACGCCGGGGGCGAGCAGTACTTC
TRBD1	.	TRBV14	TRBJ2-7	CASSQGYRGTPSYEQYF	TGTGCCAGCAGCCAAGGGTACAGGGGAACTCCCTCCTACGAGCAGTACTTC
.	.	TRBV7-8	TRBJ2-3	CASSSRGQPTTDTQYF	TGTGCCAGCAGCTCTCGAGGACAGCCGACCACAGATACGCAGTATTTT
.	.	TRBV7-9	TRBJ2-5	CASRPFPERETQYF	TGTGCCAGCAGACCCTTCCCCGAACGGGAGACCCAGTACTTC